The present TCR beta chain was sequenced within a study of OX40 agonist ivuxolimab in advanced cancers. The J segment lost 6 bases and the V segment lost 10 bases, leaving 5 bases of the junction unmatched. CDR3 size: 13 residues. Germline V CDR1 and CDR2: WNHNN, SYGVQD (reference sequence). The repertoire was sequenced with immunoSEQ multiplex PCR; TCRdb's copy has only in-frame clones and lacks some. Of roughly 120,000 clones in the sample, around 92% were seen once. The starting material was CD4+ or CD8+ T cells sorted from blood, obtained in a trial of the OX40 agonist ivuxolimab. The chain couples TRBV10-1 to TRBJ2-2, with 10 bases identical to TRBD2. This TCR was sampled from an adult with an advanced solid tumor such as melanoma, head and neck, liver or kidney cancer. CDR3 nucleotides: TGCGCCACCTCTAGCGGGGGTGCCGGGGAGCTGTTTTTT. This encodes CATSSGGAGELFF.